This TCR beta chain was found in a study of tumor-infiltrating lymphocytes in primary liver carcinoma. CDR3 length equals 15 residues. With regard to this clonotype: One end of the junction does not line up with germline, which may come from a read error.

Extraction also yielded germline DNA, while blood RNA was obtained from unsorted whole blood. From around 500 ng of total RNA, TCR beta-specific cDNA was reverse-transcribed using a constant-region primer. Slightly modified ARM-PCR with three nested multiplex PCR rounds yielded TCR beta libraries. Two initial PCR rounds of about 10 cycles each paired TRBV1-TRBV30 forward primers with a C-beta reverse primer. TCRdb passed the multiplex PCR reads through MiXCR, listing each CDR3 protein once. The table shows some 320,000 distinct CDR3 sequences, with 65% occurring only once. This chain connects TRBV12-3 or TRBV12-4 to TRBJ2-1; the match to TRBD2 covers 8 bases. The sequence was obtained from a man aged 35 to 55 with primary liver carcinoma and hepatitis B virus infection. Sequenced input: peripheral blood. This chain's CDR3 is CVTSSGRWSYNERFF. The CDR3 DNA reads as TGTGTAACGTCAAGCGGGAGATGGTCCTACAATGAGCGGTTCTTC.